These 25 T cell receptor beta chains came from one sample sequenced in a study of T-cell memory formation after mild COVID-19. TCRdb analysed the 5' RACE reads with MiXCR anew, one entry per CDR3 protein. The repertoire holds 200,000 to 250,000 distinct CDR3 sequences, with over 7.5% as singletons. The sequenced material came from PBMCs or a T cell subset sorted from them (not recorded which). These receptors all stem from a man aged 18 to 29 who had mild COVID-19 (a few samples of this study predate the infection). Cell type and time point are not known.

The chain employs TRBV2 and TRBJ1-2; 7 positions agree with TRBD1. Unmatched junction bases numbered 23, after V lost 10 bases and J lost 6 bases. Germline CDR1 is SNHLY and CDR2 is FYNNEI. The CDR3 totals 17 residues. The CDR3 DNA reads TGTGCCACCAGGGGGGCGTTGACTTCGCACCCCTTGAATGGCTACACCTTC. Its translation is CATRGALTSHPLNGYTF.

This clonotype was recorded at least ten times. This rearrangement joins TRBV5-1 to TRBJ1-1; D uncertain. The germline V gene encodes CDR1 SGHRS and CDR2 YFSETQ. V was pared by 4 bases and J by 5 bases, with 12 bases between. The CDR3 is 13 residues long. The CDR3 is CASSGRGGTEAFF. The CDR3 nucleotides are TGCGCCAGCAGCGGCCGGGGTGGAACTGAAGCTTTCTTT. The whole variable domain, remainder taken from reference TRBV5-1 and TRBJ1-1, is KAGVTQTPRYLIKTRGQQVTLSCSPISGHRSVSWYQQTPGQGLQFLFEYFSETQRNKGNFPGRFSGRQFSNSRSEMNVSTLELGDSALYLCASSGRGGTEAFFGQGTRLTVV.

This clonotype occurred a few times. The genes are TRBV12-3 or TRBV12-4 and TRBJ1-3; D perhaps matches TRBD1 (5 bases). Deletions cut 7 bases from V and 2 bases from J, with 21 bases between. The length of the CDR3 is 17 residues. This chain's CDR3 is CASTITPGFLAGNTIYF. In DNA, the CDR3 is TGTGCCAGCACTATAACACCAGGGTTTCTCGCTGGAAACACCATATATTTT.

This clonotype was counted only a few times. This chain connects TRBV4-3 to TRBJ1-2, with D maybe TRBD1 (5 bases). CDR3 length equals 14 residues. The V gene lost 3 bases and the J gene lost 2 bases, with 10 bases spanning the gap. The germline V gene has CDR1 LGHNA and CDR2 YSLEER. The CDR3 bases are TGCGCCAGCAGCCACAATACAGGAAACTATGGCTACACCTTC. Translation gives CASSHNTGNYGYTF.

This clonotype appeared a few times. The chain uses TRBV7-9 and TRBJ1-4; TRBD1 matches at 9 bases. Germline values: CDR1 SEHNR, CDR2 FQNEAQ (reference sequence). The CDR3 has 14 residues. After removal of 7 bases from V and 8 bases from J, the junction contained 8 bases not matched to a gene. CDR3 bases: TGTGCCAGCACCCCCGGGACAGGGACCGAAAAACTGTTTTTT. It codes for CASTPGTGTEKLFF.

This clonotype was recorded a few times. The genes are TRBV14 and TRBJ1-2; D ambiguous. CDR3 size: 14 residues. Germline V gene lookup returns CDR1 SGHDN and CDR2 FVKESK. The germline V and J ends were trimmed by 2 bases and 9 bases, with 16 bases remaining between them. The CDR3 DNA reads TGTGCCAGCAGCCAATTAAAGATGGGCGCAAGCTACACCTTC. This gives the protein CASSQLKMGASYTF.

This clonotype has more than one count but fewer than ten. Here the CDR3 DNA reads TGCGCCAGCACCCCGGGACAGGGAGGGTACGAGCAGTACTTC. Residues: CASTPGQGGYEQYF. V and J are TRBV5-1 and TRBJ2-7; TRBD1 matches at 9 bases. The CDR3 loop spans 14 amino acids. V lost 6 bases and J lost 4; bases outside the gene matches: 8. CDR1 is SGHRS and CDR2 is YFSETQ in the germline V gene.

The V gene is TRBV28, the J gene TRBJ2-3; D is undetermined. Germline values: CDR1 MDHEN, CDR2 SYDVKM. V dropped 6 bases and J dropped 2 bases, with 18 bases sitting between them. The CDR3 runs 16 residues. CDR3 sequence (DNA): TGTGCCAGCAGCCATATGATGAGTTGGACCACAGATACGCAGTATTTT. Protein product: CASSHMMSWTTDTQYF.

The gene calls are TRBV24-1 and TRBJ1-1; a possible D gene is TRBD1 (6 bases). The V and J ends lost 3 bases and 4 bases respectively, with 14 bases between them. The CDR3 sequence is 15 residues long. Per the germline V gene, CDR1 is KGHDR and CDR2 is SFDVKD. The CDR3 coding sequence is TGTGCCACCAGTGATAGTCTGGGGGCGGCCACTGAAGCTTTCTTT. Protein: CATSDSLGAATEAFF.

This clonotype occurred a few times. The chain joins TRBV4-2 to TRBJ2-3, with D possibly matching TRBD1 (5 bases). CDR1 is LGHNA and CDR2 is YNFKEQ in the germline V gene. V was cut by 2 bases and J by 4 bases, with 16 bases left in between. This CDR3 is built from 16 residues. The CDR3 bases are TGTGCCAGCAGCCAATTCCGGGTAAGGGGCGCAGATACGCAGTATTTT. Amino acid sequence: CASSQFRVRGADTQYF.

The V gene is TRBV10-2, the J gene TRBJ2-4; D might be TRBD1 (6 bases). The V gene's germline CDR1 is WSHSY and CDR2 SAAADI. V was shortened by 2 bases and J by 8 bases, with 13 bases between the two germline ends. The CDR3 extends over 14 amino acids. The CDR3 nucleotides read TGCGCCAGCAGTGAGCCCCGGACAGACTACATTCAGTACTTC. Protein product: CASSEPRTDYIQYF.

The genes are TRBV30 and TRBJ2-6, with D perhaps given as TRBD1 or TRBD2 (7 bases each). V lost 4 bases to trimming and J lost 0 bases, with 16 bases between them. There are 17 residues in the CDR3. Germline V gene sequence: CDR1 GTSNPN, CDR2 SVGIG (reference sequence). As DNA, the CDR3 is TGTGCCTGGACCGCAGGGGGGGCGACCTCTGGGGCCAACGTCCTGACTTTC. It yields the protein CAWTAGGATSGANVLTF.

This clonotype has a handful of counts. The chain employs TRBV7-2 and TRBJ2-7, with D perhaps being TRBD1 or TRBD2 (6 bases each). The germline V gene encodes CDR1 SGHTA and CDR2 FQGNSA. Trimming shortened V by 4 bases and J by 4 bases, and 20 bases separated the two germline ends. The CDR3 extends over 16 amino acids. The CDR3 coding sequence is TGTGCCAGCAGCTCCCCAATCGGAGGGGGGAGTTACGAGCAGTACGTC. This gives the protein CASSSPIGGGSYEQYV.

This clonotype has just a few counts. V usage is TRBV10-3 and J usage is TRBJ2-1; 12 bases are a match to TRBD2. Germline values: CDR1 ENHRY, CDR2 SYGVKD. CDR3 length equals 15 residues. Trimming removed 6 bases from V and 5 bases from J; junction bases left unmatched: 5. CDR3 sequence: CAIRERLAGDNEQFF. DNA of the CDR3: TGTGCCATCAGGGAGCGACTAGCGGGGGACAATGAGCAGTTCTTC.

This clonotype was counted between two and nine times. The chain's CDR3 is CASSFTGGSETQYF. Written as DNA, the CDR3 is TGTGCCAGCAGCTTTACAGGGGGTAGCGAGACCCAGTACTTC. V gene TRBV7-3 combines with J gene TRBJ2-5; 8 positions agree with TRBD1. This CDR3 contains 14 residues. Germline V gene sequence: CDR1 SGHTA, CDR2 FQGTGA. V shed 3 bases, J shed 5 bases, and the junction held 5 bases outside the gene matches.

This clonotype was found many times. The chain uses TRBV6-2 or TRBV6-3 and TRBJ1-1; D is unclear. This CDR3 comprises 17 residues. Trimming pared 4 bases from V and 0 bases from J, leaving 18 bases between. Per the germline V gene, CDR1 is MNHEY and CDR2 is SVGEGT. CDR3 bases: TGTGCCAGCAGTTCCCTAAAGGGTTCTTTTATGAACACTGAAGCTTTCTTT. This sequence encodes CASSSLKGSFMNTEAFF.

This clonotype occurred a few times. This rearrangement joins TRBV9 to TRBJ1-1; TRBD1 matches 8 bases. CDR3 size: 13 residues. Germline loops: CDR1 SGDLS, CDR2 YYNGEE. V was pared by 3 bases and J by 5 bases, with 3 bases of the junction left unmatched. The CDR3 DNA reads as TGTGCCAGCAGCGGGGGGACAGGTACTGAAGCTTTCTTT. Translation gives CASSGGTGTEAFF. The full variable domain, rest sourced from reference TRBV9 and TRBJ1-1, is DSGVTQTPKHLITATGQRVTLRCSPRSGDLSVYWYQQSLDQGLQFLIQYYNGEERAKGNILERFSAQQFPDLHSELNLSSLELGDSALYFCASSGGTGTEAFFGQGTRLTVV.

This clonotype was seen at least ten times. The chain joins TRBV5-1 to TRBJ2-1; 9 nucleotides align to TRBD1. V shed 2 bases, J shed 6 bases, and the junction held 6 bases outside the gene matches. Germline loops: CDR1 SGHRS, CDR2 YFSETQ. The CDR3 totals 15 residues. The CDR3 nucleotides read TGCGCCAGCAGCTTACCCGGGACAGGGACCAATGAGCAGTTCTTC. It encodes CASSLPGTGTNEQFF.

J is TRBJ2-3 and V is TRBV27, with 7 bases lining up with TRBD1. The CDR3 runs 17 residues. CDR1 and CDR2 from the germline V gene are MNHEY and SMNVEV (reference sequence). The ends lost 6 bases at V and 3 bases at J; junction bases unmatched: 15. CDR3 sequence reads: CASRKGTEWMWTDTQYF. CDR3 in DNA: TGTGCCAGCAGGAAAGGGACAGAGTGGATGTGGACAGATACGCAGTATTTT.

This clonotype has more than one count but fewer than ten. The chain has TRBV20-1 and TRBJ2-7, with D unresolved. Germline CDR1 DFQATT, CDR2 SNEGSKA (reference sequence). The CDR3 length is 11 residues. The V and J ends lost 6 bases and 0 bases respectively, with 6 bases between them. CDR3 protein: CSADNSYEQYF. The CDR3 DNA follows: TGCAGTGCAGACAACTCCTACGAGCAGTACTTC.

This clonotype appeared a few times. This CDR3 is CASSLQTPGQDEQYF. Written as DNA, the CDR3 is TGCGCCAGCAGCCTCCAAACGCCCGGACAGGACGAGCAGTACTTC. This chain uses TRBV4-1 with TRBJ2-7; 7 nucleotides agree with TRBD1. Germline V lookup: CDR1 MGHRA, CDR2 YSYEKL. CDR3 length: 15 residues. Trimming cost V 4 bases and J 5 bases; bases outside gene matches: 11.

This rearrangement joins TRBV6-1 to TRBJ1-1; 8 nucleotides match TRBD1. The CDR3 sequence is 13 residues long. After removal of 4 bases from V and 5 bases from J, the junction contained 3 bases not matched to a gene. Per germline, CDR1 MNHNS and CDR2 SASEGT. In DNA, the CDR3 is TGTGCCAGCAGTGGACAGGGGAGAACTGAAGCTTTCTTT. It specifies CASSGQGRTEAFF.

This clonotype turned up a few times. The chain joins TRBV7-6 to TRBJ2-7; possibly TRBD1 or TRBD2 for D (5 bases each). The CDR3 is made up of 16 amino acids. The germline gives CDR1 SGHVS, CDR2 FNYEAQ. V lost 1 base and J 5 bases, leaving 18 bases between the germline ends. Here the CDR3 reads CASSLGPGRGPDEQYV. The CDR3 nucleotides are TGTGCCAGCAGCTTAGGCCCAGGGAGAGGGCCGGACGAGCAGTACGTC.

This clonotype was seen ten or more times. The chain carries TRBV6-5 and TRBJ1-2, with TRBD1 matching over 8 bases. Germline-derived CDR1 and CDR2 are MNHEY and SVGAGI. CDR3 length: 15 residues. V trimming: 2 bases; J trimming: 8 bases; junction bases outside the gene matches: 10. The CDR3: CASSYPATGDGGYTF. DNA of the CDR3: TGTGCCAGCAGTTACCCCGCGACAGGGGATGGGGGCTACACCTTC.

This clonotype showed up just a few times. V usage is TRBV10-3 and J usage is TRBJ2-3, with 8 nucleotides matching TRBD1. Germline values: CDR1 ENHRY, CDR2 SYGVKD. The junction had 13 bases not matched to a gene; V was cut back by 6 bases and J by 2 bases. The length of the CDR3 is 17 residues. The DNA of the CDR3 is TGTGCCATCAGCTTAGGGACAGGACCAGAATTCACAGATACGCAGTATTTT. Its translation: CAISLGTGPEFTDTQYF.